This TCR beta chain comes out of a study of T-cell memory formation after mild COVID-19 (dated by TCRdb to about 2021). In terms of the full investigation: TCR sequence clusters from the two donors were largely donor specific. Longitudinal TCRalpha and TCRbeta repertoire sequencing tracked T-cell clones expanding and contracting after mild COVID-19 in two donors. The cohort was made up of two young adult volunteers, one female and one male, who were previously healthy.

This clonotype was found a few times. It has no known antigen specificity. Per-base quality was not reported, and no clone a single base away is much larger than it. Instrument used: Illumina NovaSeq 6000. cDNA libraries for TCRalpha and TCRbeta were prepared by 5'RACE using constant-segment primers, with sample barcodes and unique molecular identifiers added. Trizol reagent was used to extract RNA from every sample. Library amplification was performed in two PCR steps, and a second sample barcode and Illumina TruSeq adapters were introduced in the second step. Sequencing of libraries was performed on an Illumina NovaSeq with 2 x 150 bp paired-end reads. The study's own analysis went as follows. With migec v1.2.7, reads were demultiplexed and then collapsed into UMI-guided consensus sequences. Using mixcr v2.1.11, UMI consensuses were aligned to TRA and TRB V and J templates and then assembled into clonotypes. Expanded or contracted clonotypes were those called significant by both edgeR and NoisET, with noise models trained on biological replicates. For edgeR calls, the cutoffs were a false discovery rate-adjusted p below 0.01 and a log2 fold-change threshold of 1. As an exploratory analysis of dynamics, PCA with hierarchical clustering was applied to max-normalized trajectories of the 1000 most abundant clonotypes. Separately sequenced CD4+ and CD8+ repertoires were used to assign a CD4 or CD8 phenotype to each responding clone. TCRdb ran its own pipeline on the public reads, namely fastp trimming at Q25 and MiXCR clone calling, and kept in-frame beta chains. Records with the same CDR3 protein are collapsed into one entry carrying the most frequent genes and DNA. TCRdb assigned the V and J calls; the authors' analysis was not used. In all, the sample holds about 170,000 distinct CDR3 sequences, and 10% to 15% of those were seen once. The biggest ten clones account for roughly 3.4% of the sample.

Ficoll-Paque density gradient centrifugation was the method used to isolate PBMCs. From the cysteine through the phenylalanine, the CDR3 covers 15 amino acids. Only the CDR3 region is kept as DNA, spanning 45 bases read in frame from base 1. CDR1 and CDR2, looked up from the germline V gene, are SGHRS and YFSETQ. Trimming costs V 4 bases and J 1 base, and their ends lie 12 bases apart. Study-wide findings and limitations: The second-wave clones that peaked on day 37 were not confirmed to be SARS-CoV-2 specific. Contracting CD4+ clones were found mainly in CM and EM memory subsets, while CD8+ clones were enriched in EMRA. Clones that contracted from day 15 to 85 showed balanced CD4/CD8 phenotypes, whereas a second wave of clones that expanded from day 15 to 37 leaned towards CD4+. The detection of some responding clones in pre-infection memory suggests that pre-existing cross-reactive memory T cells joined the SARS-CoV-2 response. Only a couple of mild cases were covered in the study, and larger cohorts including severe cases with pre-infection samples were considered necessary.

Sequenced material: PBMCs or a T cell subset sorted from them (not recorded which). The chain employs TRBV5-1 and TRBJ2-4, and perhaps TRBD2 as D gene, on 5 matching bases. This receptor was taken from a man younger than 30 who had mild COVID-19 (a few samples of this study predate the infection). The sample titles of this study are shuffled in the database, so cell type and time point are left out; the donor was told from shared clones. The DNA sequence is TGCGCCAGCAGCACGGGAATTGAGGCCAAAAACATTCAGTACTTC. Its protein is CASSTGIEAKNIQYF.